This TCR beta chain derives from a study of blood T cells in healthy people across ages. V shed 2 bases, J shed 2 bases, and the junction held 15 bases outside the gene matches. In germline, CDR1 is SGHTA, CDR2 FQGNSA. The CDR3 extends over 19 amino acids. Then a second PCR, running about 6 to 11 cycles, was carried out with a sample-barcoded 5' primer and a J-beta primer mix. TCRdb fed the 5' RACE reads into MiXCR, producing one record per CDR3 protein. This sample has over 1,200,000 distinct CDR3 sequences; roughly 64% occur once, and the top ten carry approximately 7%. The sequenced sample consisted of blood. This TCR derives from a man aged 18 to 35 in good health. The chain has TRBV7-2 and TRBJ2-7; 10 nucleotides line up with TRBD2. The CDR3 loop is CASSLRIGTGTSATYEQYF. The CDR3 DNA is TGTGCCAGCAGCTTAAGGATTGGCACCGGGACTAGCGCTACCTACGAGCAGTACTTC.